The 20 T cell receptor beta chains below come from one sample, sequenced in a study of radiation and T cells in renal cell carcinoma. Measured with immunoSEQ multiplex PCR; TCRdb has only the in-frame clones, and not every one. This table holds tens of thousands of clones, roughly half found once. Described treatment: 15 Gy SBRT to primary tumor, nephrectomy 4 weeks later. The source was tumor tissue, collected from a patient whose treatment included radiotherapy and nephrectomy. The receptors derive from a woman aged 45-59 years with renal cell carcinoma.

In its sample, this clone was seen many times. V is TRBV7-9 and J is TRBJ1-5; weak D call: TRBD1 (6 bases). Trimming stripped 2 bases from V and 8 bases from J, with 13 bases between. The CDR3 loop spans 14 amino acids. CDR1 SEHNR and CDR2 FQNEAQ come from the germline V gene (reference sequence). DNA of the CDR3: TGTGCCAGCAGCTTACTAGAAGGGGGTGAGCCCCAGCATTTT. Its protein product is CASSLLEGGEPQHF.

This clone was recorded a few times. The chain uses TRBV12-5 and TRBJ1-2, with a weak D call TRBD1 (6 bases). The CDR3 contains 13 residues. The V end lost 2 bases, the J end lost 13 bases, and 17 bases lay between the germline ends. CDR1 LGHNT and CDR2 FRNRAP come from the germline V gene. CDR3 region: CASGLSLGAGPTF. The CDR3, as DNA: TGTGCTAGTGGTTTGTCCCTGGGGGCCGGTCCCACCTTC.

The V and J genes are TRBV6-4 and TRBJ2-3, with D perhaps being TRBD1 or TRBD2 (6 bases each). V was trimmed by 4 bases and J by 3 bases, leaving 14 bases between them. This CDR3 contains 15 residues. Per the germline V gene, CDR1 is MRHNA and CDR2 is SNTAGT. The CDR3 loop reads CASSVEEGETDTQYF. DNA of the CDR3: TGTGCCAGCAGTGTGGAGGAGGGGGAGACAGATACGCAGTATTTT.

The rearrangement links TRBV6-5 to TRBJ2-1; TRBD2 matches at 10 bases. From germline, CDR1 is MNHEY and CDR2 SVGAGI. This CDR3 comprises 14 residues. V was clipped by 6 bases and J by 5 bases; unmatched bases: 4. The CDR3 bases are TGTGCCAGCAGGATTAGCGGGGGGCACAATGAGCAGTTCTTC. It encodes CASRISGGHNEQFF.

This clone was found a few times. V is TRBV4-1 and J is TRBJ2-1; D possibly corresponds to TRBD1 (6 bases). Per the germline V gene, CDR1 is MGHRA and CDR2 is YSYEKL. Trimming pared 1 base from V and 3 bases from J, leaving 13 bases between. The length of the CDR3 is 16 residues. The CDR3 here is CASSQVPGENYNEQFF. CDR3 DNA: TGCGCCAGCAGCCAAGTTCCAGGGGAGAACTACAATGAGCAGTTCTTC.

The V gene is TRBV30, the J gene TRBJ1-2; D uncertain. The germline gives CDR1 GTSNPN, CDR2 SVGIG (reference sequence). The CDR3 sequence is 12 residues long. V lost 5 bases and J 8 bases, leaving 15 bases between the germline ends. CDR3 amino acids: CAWGLGVKGYTF. The CDR3 bases are TGTGCCTGGGGTCTTGGCGTGAAGGGCTACACCTTC.

This sequence joins TRBV19 and TRBJ1-6; 7 bases line up with TRBD1. Germline loops: CDR1 LNHDA, CDR2 SQIVND (reference sequence). Trimming cost V 5 bases and J 4 bases; bases outside gene matches: 17. The CDR3 is 19 amino acids. The CDR3 DNA follows: TGTGCCAGTAGTGTTCACGTCTCGGCCGGGACAGTATATAATTCACCCCTCCACTTT. It translates to CASSVHVSAGTVYNSPLHF.

This sequence joins TRBV10-1 and TRBJ1-1; 8 nucleotides agree with TRBD1. The CDR3 length is 13 residues. J was trimmed by 1 base and V by 7 bases; bases with no gene match: 2. Germline V gene lookup returns CDR1 WNHNN and CDR2 SYGVQD (reference sequence). CDR3 bases: TGCGCCAGCAAAGGGACAGGGAACACTGAAGCTTTCTTT. Residues: CASKGTGNTEAFF.

A few counts support this clone. This chain joins TRBV4-3 and TRBJ2-7; possibly TRBD2 for D (5 bases). The CDR3 has 17 residues. V shed 0 bases and J shed 1 base, with 16 bases lying between them. Per the germline V gene, CDR1 is LGHNA and CDR2 is YSLEER. The CDR3 loop is CASSQDRIGVGSYEQYF. In DNA form, the CDR3 reads TGCGCCAGCAGCCAAGATCGGATCGGGGTGGGTTCCTACGAGCAGTACTTC.

The rearrangement links TRBV6-5 to TRBJ2-3; 8 bases line up with TRBD2. The CDR3 is made up of 14 amino acids. V lost 6 bases and J lost 0; bases outside the gene matches: 2. Germline V gene sequence: CDR1 MNHEY, CDR2 SVGAGI. The CDR3: CASSERGSTDTQYF. In nucleotides, the CDR3 is TGTGCCAGCAGCGAGCGGGGGAGCACAGATACGCAGTATTTT.

This chain uses TRBV6-5 with TRBJ1-6; TRBD1 might be the D (6 bases). The CDR3 length is 15 residues. Germline V gene data show CDR1 as MNHEY and CDR2 as SVGAGI. Trimming removed 6 bases at V and 6 bases at J, with 15 bases between. Here the CDR3 DNA reads TGTGCCAGCAGGGACAGCCTACCTGTTAATTCACCCCTCCACTTT. Its translation is CASRDSLPVNSPLHF.

The rearrangement links TRBV7-2 to TRBJ1-5; 8 nucleotides agree with TRBD1. Per germline, CDR1 SGHTA and CDR2 FQGNSA. This CDR3 is 15 amino acids long. The J segment lost 6 bases and the V segment lost 6 bases, leaving 10 bases of the junction unmatched. The CDR3 loop reads CASSKKTGDGQPQHF. DNA for the CDR3: TGTGCCAGCAGTAAAAAGACAGGGGATGGTCAGCCCCAGCATTTT.

This clone was counted a few times. This rearrangement joins TRBV6-5 to TRBJ1-1; 7 nucleotides agree with TRBD1. The CDR3 length is 11 residues. In germline, CDR1 is MNHEY, CDR2 SVGAGI. With V trimmed by 10 bases and J by 4 bases, 3 bases remained unmatched. The CDR3 loop reads CAINRGTEAFF. In DNA form, the CDR3 reads TGTGCCATCAACAGGGGCACTGAAGCTTTCTTT.

This clone has more than one count but fewer than ten. The rearrangement uses TRBV7-6 and TRBJ1-2; D ambiguous. The CDR3 covers 13 residues. Trimming cost V 5 bases and J 4 bases, with 11 bases left between them. In germline, CDR1 is SGHVS, CDR2 FNYEAQ. This chain's CDR3 is CASSPSSFYGYTF. The CDR3 region has the DNA TGTGCCAGCAGCCCAAGTTCGTTCTATGGCTACACCTTC.

This clone has only a few counts. The chain uses TRBV6-1 and TRBJ2-2, with 7 positions matching TRBD1. Germline V CDR1 and CDR2: MNHNS, SASEGT. This CDR3 contains 12 residues. J gave up 3 bases and V 8 bases, and 0 bases lay outside the gene matches. CDR3: CASDRDTGELFF. CDR3 in DNA: TGTGCCAGCGACAGGGACACCGGGGAGCTGTTTTTT.

V and J are TRBV4-1 and TRBJ2-5; D is perhaps TRBD2 (6 bases). This CDR3 comprises 14 residues. The V gene's germline CDR1 is MGHRA and CDR2 YSYEKL. Between the trimmed V and J ends, which lost 4 bases and 5 bases, there was a span of 14 bases. The CDR3: CASSPGLPQETQYF. CDR3 DNA: TGCGCCAGCAGCCCGGGACTGCCCCAGGAGACCCAGTACTTC.

This clone was seen a single time. The rearrangement links TRBV5-4 to TRBJ2-7, with D maybe TRBD2 (6 bases). The CDR3 sequence is 14 residues long. Germline V gene sequence: CDR1 SGHNT, CDR2 YYREEE (reference sequence). V dropped 4 bases and J dropped 0 bases, with 11 bases sitting between them. CDR3 protein: CASSPGLSSYEQYF. The CDR3 bases are TGTGCCAGCAGCCCGGGACTGAGCTCCTACGAGCAGTACTTC. Full variable domain (remainder filled in from reference TRBV5-4 and TRBJ2-7): ETGVTQSPTHLIKTRGQQVTLRCSSQSGHNTVSWYQQALGQGPQFIFQYYREEENGRGNFPPRFSGLQFPNYSSELNVNALELDDSALYLCASSPGLSSYEQYFGPGTRLTVT.

This rearrangement joins TRBV12-5 to TRBJ1-5; D is ambiguous. There are 15 residues in the CDR3. Trimming removed 0 bases at V and 1 base at J, with 7 bases between. The germline V gene has CDR1 LGHNT and CDR2 FRNRAP. CDR3 protein: CASGLVEASNQPQHF. Here the CDR3 DNA reads TGTGCTAGTGGTTTGGTAGAGGCAAGCAATCAGCCCCAGCATTTT.

This clone has more than one count but fewer than ten. This chain uses TRBV5-1 with TRBJ2-2; D may be TRBD2 (5 bases). CDR3 length: 16 amino acids. The V gene's germline CDR1 is SGHRS and CDR2 YFSETQ. V shed 0 bases and J shed 1 base, with 10 bases lying between them. The CDR3 here is CASSLEWEMNTGELFF. The CDR3 nucleotides read TGCGCCAGCAGCTTGGAGTGGGAGATGAACACCGGGGAGCTGTTTTTT.

Worth noting for this clone: The junction differs from germline at one of its ends, possibly a read error. This chain links TRBV5-1 with TRBJ2-5, with TRBD1 as a possible D gene (5 bases). Germline assignment: CDR1 SGHRS and CDR2 YFSETQ. There are 13 residues in the CDR3. CDR3 region: CASSLDTAETQYF. The DNA for the CDR3 is TGTGCCAGCAGCTTGGACACGGCGGAGACCCAGTACTTC.